The 30 T cell receptor beta chains presented below share a single source sample, sequenced in a study of shared clonotypes between healthy human individuals. Measured with immunoSEQ multiplex PCR; TCRdb has only the in-frame clones, and not every one. The sample yields about a million clones, approximately 80% seen once. Sequencing was done on a sample of memory CD4+ T cells sorted from blood. The subset here: CD45RA-negative fraction. These receptors were collected from a man between 18 and 35 years old in good health.

About this clone: Different DNA sequences within this sample yield the same CDR3. J is TRBJ1-2 and V is TRBV6-5; possible D gene TRBD1, 6 bases. V lost 6 bases and J 3 bases, leaving 11 bases between the germline ends. The CDR3 extends over 13 amino acids. Germline lookup yields CDR1 MNHEY and CDR2 SVGAGI. CDR3 in amino acids: CASSLGGDYGYTF. CDR3 sequence (DNA): TGTGCCAGCAGCCTAGGGGGTGACTATGGCTACACCTTC.

The chain joins TRBV5-8 to TRBJ2-1; tentative D call: TRBD2 (5 bases). The V gene's germline CDR1 is SGHTS and CDR2 YDEGEE. Between the trimmed V and J ends, which lost 1 base and 9 bases, there was a span of 17 bases. The CDR3 contains 15 residues. The CDR3 is CASSLLIGIEVEQFF. The CDR3 DNA reads as TGTGCCAGCAGCTTGCTCATCGGGATAGAGGTTGAGCAGTTCTTC.

This clone was recorded once. The chain recombines TRBV6-6 with TRBJ2-2; tentative D call: TRBD2 (5 bases). Per germline, CDR1 MNHNY and CDR2 SVGAGI (reference sequence). Trimming removed 7 bases at V and 2 bases at J, with 11 bases between. The CDR3 runs 14 residues. CDR3 in DNA: TGTGCCAGCAAAGGTCGGGGAAACACCGGGGAGCTGTTTTTT. Encoded protein: CASKGRGNTGELFF.

CDR3: CASSPLGQGAQYEQYF. DNA of the CDR3: TGTGCCAGCAGCCCCCTGGGGCAGGGGGCTCAATACGAGCAGTACTTC. The chain carries TRBV7-6 and TRBJ2-7; 8 bases are shared with TRBD1. V lost 5 bases and J lost 4; bases outside the gene matches: 13. Germline values: CDR1 SGHVS, CDR2 FNYEAQ. CDR3 length: 16 amino acids.

The chain carries TRBV19 and TRBJ2-7; 11 bases map to TRBD2. V lost 8 bases to trimming and J lost 0 bases; unmatched junction nucleotides: 6. Germline CDR1 is LNHDA and CDR2 is SQIVND (reference sequence). The CDR3 is 15 amino acids. The CDR3 DNA is TGTGCCAGTGCTACTAGCGGGAGCATCTCCTACGAGCAGTACTTC. Its translation: CASATSGSISYEQYF.

The genes are TRBV2 and TRBJ2-7, with TRBD1 matching 8 bases. Germline CDR1 is SNHLY and CDR2 is FYNNEI. CDR3 length: 12 amino acids. Trimming took 6 bases from V and 6 from J; bases not matched to a gene: 4. The CDR3 protein is CASRLTGGEQYF. In DNA form, the CDR3 reads TGTGCCAGCAGACTAACAGGGGGCGAGCAGTACTTC. The entire variable domain, with the rest obtained from reference TRBV2 and TRBJ2-7, is as follows: EPEVTQTPSHQVTQMGQEVILRCVPISNHLYFYWYRQILGQKVEFLVSFYNNEISEKSEIFDDQFSVERPDGSNFTLKIRSTKLEDSAMYFCASRLTGGEQYFGPGTRLTVT.

On this clone itself: One junction end disagrees with the germline gene, perhaps due to a read error. The rearrangement joins TRBV5-4 to TRBJ2-7; TRBD2 aligns across 9 bases. The germline CDR1 and CDR2 sequences are SGHNT and YYREEE (reference sequence). The CDR3 is 14 residues long. The CDR3 spells CASSQGTSSHEQYF. CDR3 in DNA: TGTGCCAGCAGTCAAGGGACTAGCTCCCACGAGCAGTACTTC.

Written as DNA, the CDR3 is TGTGCCAGCAGTCCGGGACTAGCGGGAGTAAGGGATACGCAGTATTTT. Translation gives CASSPGLAGVRDTQYF. The chain recombines TRBV2 with TRBJ2-3, with 14 bases that match TRBD2. The trim removed 5 bases at V and 6 bases at J, leaving 7 bases unmatched. Germline CDR1 SNHLY, CDR2 FYNNEI. The CDR3 is 16 residues long.

The chain uses TRBV2 and TRBJ2-5; 10 nucleotides agree with TRBD2. Germline V lookup: CDR1 SNHLY, CDR2 FYNNEI. J lost 7 bases, V lost 5 bases, and 13 bases had no gene match. This CDR3 contains 16 residues. CDR3 loop: CASSLRTSGVSGTQYF. The CDR3 nucleotides read TGTGCCAGCAGTCTCCGGACTAGCGGAGTCTCGGGGACCCAGTACTTC.

The chain combines TRBV30 with TRBJ1-5; TRBD1 might be the D (5 bases). Germline assignment: CDR1 GTSNPN and CDR2 SVGIG (reference sequence). The CDR3 is 15 residues long. Trimming stripped 2 bases from V and 7 bases from J, with 18 bases between. CDR3 loop: CAWSRTGSEYQPQHF. The CDR3, as DNA: TGTGCCTGGAGTCGTACAGGATCGGAATACCAGCCCCAGCATTTT.

This clone was counted only a few times. V and J are TRBV7-2 and TRBJ2-2; maybe TRBD1 (6 bases). This CDR3 spans 15 amino acids. The germline V and J ends were trimmed by 3 bases and 2 bases, with 10 bases remaining between them. The germline V gene encodes CDR1 SGHTA and CDR2 FQGNSA. The CDR3 nucleotides are TGTGCCAGCAGCTTCACAGGGCAAAACACCGGGGAGCTGTTTTTT. Translated, it gives CASSFTGQNTGELFF.

About this clone itself: An end of the junction differs from the germline gene, which may be a read error. This rearrangement joins TRBV10-1 to TRBJ1-1; D might be TRBD1 (5 bases). Germline assignment: CDR1 WNHNN and CDR2 SYGVQD (reference sequence). The CDR3 consists of 13 residues. The chain's CDR3 is CVSREGGRGEAFF. The CDR3 DNA reads TGCGTCAGCAGGGAGGGTGGTCGGGGAGAAGCTTTCTTT.

The chain is built from TRBV4-2 and TRBJ1-2, with 11 bases fitting TRBD1. Germline-derived CDR1 and CDR2 are LGHNA and YNFKEQ. The CDR3 contains 16 residues. Unmatched junction bases numbered 8, after V lost 5 bases and J lost 3 bases. The CDR3 DNA reads TGTGCCAGCAGCTCACGTGGACAGGGGGCCGACTATGGCTACACCTTC. Its protein product is CASSSRGQGADYGYTF.

This rearrangement joins TRBV9 to TRBJ2-3, with D uncertain. V was trimmed by 4 bases and J by 0 bases, leaving 12 bases between them. CDR1 and CDR2 (germline): SGDLS, YYNGEE. This CDR3 has 15 residues. The chain's CDR3 is CASSRRMVSTDTQYF. CDR3 bases: TGTGCCAGCAGCAGACGGATGGTTAGCACAGATACGCAGTATTTT.

This clone was detected only a few times. The gene calls are TRBV30 and TRBJ1-6, with D tentatively TRBD1 (5 bases). CDR1 is GTSNPN, CDR2 SVGIG, per germline (reference sequence). This CDR3 has 13 amino acids. V was trimmed by 3 bases and J by 9 bases, leaving 12 bases between them. CDR3 residues: CAWSSGHLSPLHF. Written as DNA, the CDR3 is TGTGCCTGGAGCTCCGGACACCTTTCACCCCTCCACTTT.

The chain carries TRBV5-3 and TRBJ2-7; 9 bases are a match to TRBD1. TRBV5-3 is assigned to the ORF class and has an uncertain function. V trimming: 4 bases; J trimming: 5 bases; junction bases outside the gene matches: 7. This CDR3 contains 14 residues. CDR3 sequence: CARSKYDRGNEQYF. The CDR3 region has the DNA TGTGCCAGAAGCAAATACGACAGGGGGAACGAGCAGTACTTC.

V gene TRBV7-9 combines with J gene TRBJ2-3; D is perhaps TRBD2 (6 bases). Germline CDR1 SEHNR, CDR2 FQNEAQ (reference sequence). The germline V and J ends were trimmed by 0 bases and 3 bases, with 16 bases remaining between them. CDR3 length equals 17 residues. The CDR3 reads CASSLAWEFGGTDTQYF. CDR3 coding DNA: TGTGCCAGCAGCTTAGCGTGGGAATTTGGGGGGACAGATACGCAGTATTTT. Full variable domain (missing parts from reference TRBV7-9 and TRBJ2-3): DTGVSQNPRHKITKRGQNVTFRCDPISEHNRLYWYRQTLGQGPEFLTYFQNEAQLEKSRLLSDRFSAERPKGSFSTLEIQRTEQGDSAMYLCASSLAWEFGGTDTQYFGPGTRLTVL.

This chain uses TRBV11-2 with TRBJ1-4, with no clear D. With 3 bases removed from V and 8 bases from J, the gap between germline ends came to 13 bases. Germline CDR1 reads SGHAT; CDR2 reads FQNNGV. There are 14 residues in the CDR3. The CDR3 protein is CASSFSWGREKLFF. CDR3 DNA sequence: TGTGCCAGCAGCTTTAGTTGGGGTCGAGAAAAACTGTTTTTT.

The CDR3 reads CASSRLKDTQYF. For the CDR3, the DNA is TGCGCCAGCAGCCGACTAAAGGATACGCAGTATTTT. The chain carries TRBV10-2 and TRBJ2-3; a possible D gene is TRBD2 (5 bases). V shed 6 bases and J shed 6 bases, with 10 bases lying between them. The CDR3 has 12 amino acids. CDR1 is WSHSY, CDR2 SAAADI, per germline.

The sample holds a few counts of this clone. V is TRBV28 and J is TRBJ1-5; the D gene is possibly TRBD1 (6 bases). The germline V gene encodes CDR1 MDHEN and CDR2 SYDVKM. The V gene lost 8 bases and the J gene lost 5 bases, with 19 bases spanning the gap. The CDR3 covers 15 residues. The CDR3 reads CASGKRGAGDQPQHF. DNA for the CDR3: TGTGCCAGCGGGAAGAGGGGGGCCGGGGATCAGCCCCAGCATTTT.

The rearrangement links TRBV18 to TRBJ2-3; 8 bases map to TRBD2. The V segment lost 3 bases and the J segment 6 bases; nucleotides outside the gene matches: 5. The CDR3 is 14 residues long. Germline lookup yields CDR1 KGHSH and CDR2 LQKENI. CDR3 sequence reads: CASSPTSALDTQYF. For the CDR3, the DNA is TGTGCCAGCTCACCGACTAGCGCATTGGATACGCAGTATTTT.

The J gene is TRBJ1-1, the V gene TRBV6-5; D ambiguous. The V gene lost 4 bases and the J gene lost 5 bases, with 8 bases spanning the gap. Germline V CDR1 and CDR2: MNHEY, SVGAGI. CDR3 size: 12 residues. CDR3 coding DNA: TGTGCCAGCAGTTCCATTTCGACTGAAGCTTTCTTT. It translates to CASSSISTEAFF.

The chain has TRBV4-1 and TRBJ2-7, with D possibly matching TRBD2 (6 bases). Germline V lookup: CDR1 MGHRA, CDR2 YSYEKL. The CDR3 is made up of 16 amino acids. V lost 0 bases, J lost 5 bases, and 17 bases lay in between. CDR3 nucleotides: TGCGCCAGCAGCCAAGACCAGGGAGGTAAGCGGCACGAGCAGTACTTC. The encoded protein is CASSQDQGGKRHEQYF.

This clone came up many times. This same CDR3 is encoded by further DNA sequences in the sample. The rearrangement uses TRBV4-1 and TRBJ1-5, with D uncertain. There are 14 residues in the CDR3. Germline-derived CDR1 and CDR2 are MGHRA and YSYEKL. The V end lost 0 bases, the J end lost 2 bases, and 5 bases lay between the germline ends. Written as DNA, the CDR3 is TGCGCCAGCAGCCAAGAGTCAGGCAATCAGCCCCAGCATTTT. This gives the protein CASSQESGNQPQHF.

This chain connects TRBV7-9 to TRBJ1-6; the D is unclear. Germline CDR1 SEHNR, CDR2 FQNEAQ (reference sequence). Trimming pared 7 bases from V and 9 bases from J, leaving 13 bases between. The CDR3 is 13 residues long. CDR3 in amino acids: CASKGPEGSPLHF. The CDR3, as DNA: TGTGCCAGCAAGGGTCCTGAGGGTTCACCCCTCCACTTT.

This clone was seen more than once but under ten times. An end of the junction does not agree with germline; a read error may underlie this. V usage is TRBV7-7 and J usage is TRBJ2-1; tentatively, D is TRBD1 or TRBD2 (5 bases each). The CDR3 is 15 amino acids. Germline V gives CDR1 SSHAT, CDR2 FNYEAQ (reference sequence). The chain's CDR3 is CASSRGSSSYNEQFF. The CDR3 nucleotides are TGTGCTAGCAGCCGGGGCAGTAGCTCCTACAATGAGCAGTTCTTC.

The chain uses TRBV11-1 and TRBJ2-3; possibly TRBD1 for D (6 bases). The CDR3 is 15 residues long. CDR1 and CDR2 (germline): SGHAT, FQDESV (reference sequence). V lost 1 base and J 6 bases, leaving 14 bases between the germline ends. The CDR3 sequence: CASSLDRDLGDTQYF. DNA for the CDR3: TGTGCCAGCAGCTTAGACAGGGACCTTGGGGATACGCAGTATTTT. Supplemented by reference TRBV11-1 and TRBJ2-3, the full variable domain reads EAEVAQSPRYKITEKSQAVAFWCDPISGHATLYWYRQILGQGPELLVQFQDESVVDDSQLPKDRFSAERLKGVDSTLKIQPAELGDSAMYLCASSLDRDLGDTQYFGPGTRLTVL.

The chain uses TRBV2 and TRBJ1-4; D not resolved. The CDR3 contains 12 residues. The V gene's germline CDR1 is SNHLY and CDR2 FYNNEI. V was clipped by 10 bases and J by 7 bases, with 13 bases between them. Written as DNA, the CDR3 is TGTGCCATCCAAGACTTGAGTGAAAAACTGTTTTTT. Residues: CAIQDLSEKLFF.

In DNA form, the CDR3 reads TGTGCCAGCAGTTTATCGTTGGGGGCTCGGGAGACCCAGTACTTC. Translating gives CASSLSLGARETQYF. The chain carries TRBV27 and TRBJ2-5, with D possibly TRBD1 on 6 matching bases. The CDR3 is 15 residues long. Germline V lookup: CDR1 MNHEY, CDR2 SMNVEV (reference sequence). V was shortened by 0 bases and J by 5 bases, with 13 bases between the two germline ends.

This clone was observed once. This chain uses TRBV6-1 with TRBJ1-4; D gene uncertain. Germline lookup yields CDR1 MNHNS and CDR2 SASEGT. Trimming stripped 8 bases from V and 8 bases from J, with 15 bases between. The CDR3 length is 13 residues. CDR3 residues: CASVLITGEKLFF. DNA for the CDR3: TGTGCCAGCGTACTCATTACCGGCGAAAAACTGTTTTTT.